The sequence of this TCR beta chain was determined in a study of early T cells in non-severe SARS-CoV-2 infection. Overall study: Sequenced bulk RNA came from whole blood that was unsorted, and chains were unpaired.

Attachment of unique molecular identifiers to individual cDNA molecules was performed. MiXCR was run by TCRdb on the 5' RACE reads, yielding one entry per CDR3 protein. Among roughly 65,000 distinct CDR3 sequences listed, roughly a tenth were seen once. This clonotype was detected a few times. The CDR3 is made up of 15 amino acids. After removal of 5 bases from V and 4 bases from J, the junction contained 10 bases not matched to a gene. Looked up from germline, CDR1 is SNHLY and CDR2 is FYNNEI. The sample comprised whole blood. The gene calls are TRBV2 and TRBJ1-2; 7 bases fit TRBD1. The clonotype was recovered from an adult who was a healthcare worker with PCR-confirmed SARS-CoV-2 infection or an uninfected control (not recorded which). This chain's CDR3 is CASSQSQGTIYGYTF. CDR3 sequence (DNA): TGTGCCAGCAGTCAATCACAGGGGACAATCTATGGCTACACCTTC.